This TCR beta chain was found in a study of blood T cell repertoires in COVID-19. On the study more broadly: Collection of acute and convalescent COVID-19 samples took place in the United States, Italy and Spain. PBMCs, B-cell-depleted T cells, or T cells were the source of the cDNA or gDNA that made up the material.

Method: immunoSEQ multiplex PCR; TCRdb's copy keeps in-frame clones and lacks some. The sample lists about 300,000 clones; around 83% were seen once. The receptor was derived from a woman aged 45-60 years with acute or convalescent COVID-19. The sample consisted of peripheral blood.

The CDR3 sequence: CASSLGSWTSGFNEQFF. The CDR3 DNA sequence: TGTGCCAGCAGCTTAGGTTCTTGGACTAGCGGTTTCAATGAGCAGTTCTTC. V usage is TRBV11-2 and J usage is TRBJ2-1, with TRBD2 identical over 10 bases. Losses at the gene ends were 1 base for V and 6 bases for J; bases not matched to a gene: 9. Germline-derived CDR1 and CDR2 are SGHAT and FQNNGV. The CDR3 consists of 17 residues.